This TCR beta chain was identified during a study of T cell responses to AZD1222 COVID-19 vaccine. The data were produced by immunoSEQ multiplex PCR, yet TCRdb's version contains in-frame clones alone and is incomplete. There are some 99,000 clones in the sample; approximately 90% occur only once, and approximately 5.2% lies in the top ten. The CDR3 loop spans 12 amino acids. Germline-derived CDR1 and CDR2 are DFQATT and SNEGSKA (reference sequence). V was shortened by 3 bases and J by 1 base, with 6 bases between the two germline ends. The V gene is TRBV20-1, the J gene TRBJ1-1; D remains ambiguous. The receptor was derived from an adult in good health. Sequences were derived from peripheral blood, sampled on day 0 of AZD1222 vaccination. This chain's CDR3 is CSASQGNTEAFF. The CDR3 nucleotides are TGCAGTGCTAGTCAAGGGAACACTGAAGCTTTCTTT.